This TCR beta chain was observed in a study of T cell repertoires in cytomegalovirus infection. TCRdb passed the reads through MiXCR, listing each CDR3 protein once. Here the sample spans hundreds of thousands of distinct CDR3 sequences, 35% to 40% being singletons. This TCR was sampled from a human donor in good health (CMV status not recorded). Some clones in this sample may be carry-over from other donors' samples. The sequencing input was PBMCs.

CDR3 region: CSAYSGRANEQFF. CDR3 DNA: TGCAGTGCTTATAGCGGGAGGGCCAATGAGCAGTTCTTC. This chain connects TRBV20-1 to TRBJ2-1, with TRBD2 matching over 11 bases. V lost 5 bases to trimming and J lost 6 bases; unmatched junction nucleotides: 3. The CDR3 spans 13 residues. Germline CDR1 reads DFQATT; CDR2 reads SNEGSKA (reference sequence).